The 27 T cell receptor beta chains given below trace back to one sample, sequenced in a study of blood T cells in healthy people across ages. With a J-beta primer mix and a sample-barcoded 5' primer, a second PCR ran about 6 to 11 cycles. TCRdb independently ran MiXCR on the 5' RACE reads; one entry per CDR3 protein. The sample has about 680,000 distinct CDR3 sequences; around 49% are singletons. Sequencing input: blood. The source is a woman aged 60-75 years in good health.

The rearrangement uses TRBV28 and TRBJ2-4, with 8 bases matching TRBD1. Trimming removed 5 bases from V and 8 bases from J; junction bases left unmatched: 11. The CDR3 is made up of 15 amino acids. Germline V gene lookup returns CDR1 MDHEN and CDR2 SYDVKM. CDR3 sequence reads: CASSATGAGLYIQYF. CDR3 DNA sequence: TGTGCCAGCAGTGCGACAGGGGCGGGTTTATACATTCAGTACTTC.

The rearrangement uses TRBV5-1 and TRBJ2-5; D remains unclear. V lost 4 bases and J 4 bases, leaving 14 bases between the germline ends. This CDR3 comprises 14 residues. Germline V lookup: CDR1 SGHRS, CDR2 YFSETQ. The CDR3 loop reads CASSVSFSGETQYF. The CDR3 DNA reads TGCGCCAGCAGCGTGTCATTCTCGGGAGAGACCCAGTACTTC. The whole variable domain, remainder taken from reference TRBV5-1 and TRBJ2-5, is KAGVTQTPRYLIKTRGQQVTLSCSPISGHRSVSWYQQTPGQGLQFLFEYFSETQRNKGNFPGRFSGRQFSNSRSEMNVSTLELGDSALYLCASSVSFSGETQYFGPGTRLLVL.

Turning to this clonotype: This clone may be a read error of a much larger clone one base away. This chain connects TRBV29-1 to TRBJ1-2; TRBD1 matches 9 bases. The CDR3 covers 14 residues. Trimming removed 4 bases from V and 1 base from J; junction bases left unmatched: 4. CDR1 and CDR2 from the germline V gene are SQVTM and ANQGSEA. The CDR3 DNA follows: TGCAGCGTTGGACAGGGGGGGGATAACTATGGCTACACCTTC. This gives the protein CSVGQGGDNYGYTF.

This rearrangement joins TRBV12-3 or TRBV12-4 to TRBJ2-4, with 9 bases fitting TRBD2. The J call may be mistaken, given a closer DNA end match to TRBJ2-7. This CDR3 contains 16 residues. The CDR3 DNA follows: TGTGCCAGCAGTTTAGTAGCGGGAGCAAAGCACCACGAGCAGTACTTC. Its protein is CASSLVAGAKHHEQYF.

V and J are TRBV20-1 and TRBJ1-5; D is undetermined. CDR1 and CDR2 from the germline V gene are DFQATT and SNEGSKA (reference sequence). V was cut by 6 bases and J by 7 bases, with 13 bases left in between. This CDR3 is 12 amino acids long. The CDR3 DNA follows: TGCAGTGCCCGTCGGGCGGGGCAGCCCCAGCATTTT. Protein product: CSARRAGQPQHF.

The chain uses TRBV20-1 and TRBJ2-3; 9 bases align to TRBD2. J was trimmed by 6 bases and V by 3 bases; bases with no gene match: 16. The CDR3 spans 17 residues. Germline values: CDR1 DFQATT, CDR2 SNEGSKA (reference sequence). The CDR3 region has the DNA TGCAGTGCTAGGCCCTTTGGCGCGGGAGGGCAATCGGATACGCAGTATTTT. Its translation is CSARPFGAGGQSDTQYF.

This chain uses TRBV7-3 with TRBJ2-6; perhaps TRBD2 as D (7 bases). The CDR3 loop spans 19 amino acids. V lost 0 bases and J 0 bases, leaving 15 bases between the germline ends. CDR1 SGHTA and CDR2 FQGTGA come from the germline V gene. For the CDR3, the DNA is TGTGCCAGCAGCTTAACGGGAGCGGGACAAAGCTCTGGGGCCAACGTCCTGACTTTC. It translates to CASSLTGAGQSSGANVLTF. The whole variable domain, remainder taken from reference TRBV7-3 and TRBJ2-6, is GAGVSQTPSNKVTEKGKYVELRCDPISGHTALYWYRQSLGQGPEFLIYFQGTGAADDSGLPNDRFFAVRPEGSVSTLKIQRTERGDSAVYLCASSLTGAGQSSGANVLTFGAGSRLTVL.

The J gene is TRBJ2-5, the V gene TRBV4-3; perhaps TRBD2 as D (6 bases). V lost 3 bases and J lost 11, with 19 bases in between. CDR1 is LGHNA and CDR2 is YSLEER in the germline V gene. The CDR3 totals 14 residues. CDR3 coding DNA: TGCGCCAGCAGCCAGGGGACTGGGACCTACGGGCAGTACTTC. Protein sequence: CASSQGTGTYGQYF.

The rearrangement uses TRBV3-1 and TRBJ2-1; 14 bases align to TRBD2. Trimming took 4 bases from V and 6 from J; bases not matched to a gene: 8. CDR1 and CDR2 from the germline V gene are LGHDT and YNNKEL (reference sequence). This CDR3 is built from 17 residues. In DNA, the CDR3 is TGTGCCAGCAGCCTAACCGAGGGACTAGCGGGAGTCAATGAGCAGTTCTTC. It encodes CASSLTEGLAGVNEQFF.

This clonotype was recorded at least ten times. The chain employs TRBV28 and TRBJ1-2; D is uncertain. Trimming pared 6 bases from V and 6 bases from J, leaving 17 bases between. The length of the CDR3 is 14 residues. Germline CDR1 MDHEN, CDR2 SYDVKM. The CDR3 protein is CASSSTPFIDGYTF. In nucleotides, the CDR3 is TGTGCCAGCAGCTCCACACCCTTTATTGATGGCTACACCTTC.

V usage is TRBV28 and J usage is TRBJ1-2; TRBD1 agrees at 10 bases. The CDR3 spans 17 residues. Unmatched junction bases numbered 14, after V lost 4 bases and J lost 6 bases. In germline, CDR1 is MDHEN, CDR2 SYDVKM. The chain's CDR3 is CASSSPTGGAVRDGYTF. CDR3 DNA sequence: TGTGCCAGCAGTTCGCCGACAGGGGGCGCAGTCCGGGATGGCTACACCTTC.

Concerning this clonotype: Relative to the germline gene, one junction end is altered; a read error may explain this. This chain links TRBV7-7 with TRBJ2-2, with 11 bases that match TRBD2. CDR1 is SSHAT, CDR2 FNYEAQ, per germline (reference sequence). The CDR3 is 15 residues long. CDR3 coding DNA: TGTGCTAGCAGCTCTTCTAGCGGGAGGACCGGGGAGCTGTTTTTT. This sequence encodes CASSSSSGRTGELFF.

The chain carries TRBV11-2 and TRBJ2-4; no definite D call. The end of the DNA is better explained by TRBJ2-7, so the J call may be wrong. The germline CDR1 and CDR2 sequences are SGHAT and FQNNGV. The CDR3 is made up of 14 amino acids. The CDR3: CASSPPIGASEQYF. CDR3 coding DNA: TGTGCCAGCAGCCCGCCGATTGGAGCGTCCGAGCAGTACTTC.

The chain links TRBV13 to TRBJ2-1; D is unclear. CDR3 length equals 13 residues. The V and J ends lost 5 bases and 5 bases respectively, with 10 bases between them. Per the germline V gene, CDR1 is PRHDT and CDR2 is FYEKMQ (reference sequence). CDR3 nucleotide sequence: TGTGCCAGCAGCGGAATAAGAAACAATGAGCAGTTCTTC. Translated: CASSGIRNNEQFF.

This clonotype was seen a few times. This chain joins TRBV7-2 and TRBJ2-7; TRBD2 agrees at 10 bases. Germline CDR1 and CDR2: SGHTA and FQGNSA. The trim removed 1 base at V and 3 bases at J, leaving 9 bases unmatched. The CDR3 extends over 17 amino acids. This chain's CDR3 is CASSLVTTSGDFYEQYF. In DNA, the CDR3 is TGTGCCAGCAGCTTAGTAACCACTAGCGGGGACTTCTACGAGCAGTACTTC.

V and J are TRBV7-8 and TRBJ1-6, with a tentative D call TRBD1 (5 bases). The germline V gene has CDR1 SGHVS and CDR2 FQNEAQ. Between the trimmed V and J ends, which lost 2 bases and 4 bases, there was a span of 12 bases. The CDR3 spans 16 residues. The DNA for the CDR3 is TGTGCCAGCAGCTTATATCGGGGGGAGTATAATTCACCCCTCCACTTT. Translation gives CASSLYRGEYNSPLHF.

This clonotype was detected many times. The DNA for the CDR3 is TGTGCCAGCAGCCTTAGGACTAGCCGTTACAATGAGCAGTTCTTC. This codes for CASSLRTSRYNEQFF. This chain joins TRBV3-1 and TRBJ2-1, with 8 bases matching TRBD2. The junction had 6 bases not matched to a gene; V was cut back by 4 bases and J by 4 bases. This CDR3 is built from 15 residues. Germline CDR1 reads LGHDT; CDR2 reads YNNKEL (reference sequence).

At least ten counts were recorded for this clonotype. The rearrangement uses TRBV7-2 and TRBJ2-5; D possibly corresponds to TRBD2 (6 bases). Germline CDR1 and CDR2: SGHTA and FQGNSA. Trimming shortened V by 8 bases and J by 5 bases, and 15 bases separated the two germline ends. There are 13 residues in the CDR3. The DNA of the CDR3 is TGTGCCAGCCGTAGCGGACCGGGGGAGACCCAGTACTTC. Protein sequence: CASRSGPGETQYF.

As to this clonotype: Compared with germline, one end of the junction differs, possibly owing to a read error. V is TRBV27 and J is TRBJ1-4, with 7 bases that match TRBD1. Germline V CDR1 and CDR2: MNHEY, SMNVEV (reference sequence). This CDR3 has 14 amino acids. The CDR3 sequence is CASRQTGTNEELFF. Here the CDR3 DNA reads TGTGCCAGCAGACAGACAGGGACGAATGAAGAACTGTTTTTT.

This chain's CDR3 is CASSRIAGQGADGYTF. The CDR3 DNA reads as TGTGCCAGCAGCCGAATTGCCGGACAGGGGGCCGATGGCTACACCTTC. V gene TRBV3-1 combines with J gene TRBJ1-2; TRBD1 matches at 11 bases. The V and J ends lost 4 bases and 6 bases, in that order; junction bases with no gene match: 10. Germline assignment: CDR1 LGHDT and CDR2 YNNKEL (reference sequence). This CDR3 contains 16 residues.

Only a few counts were recorded for this clonotype. The rearrangement links TRBV7-2 to TRBJ2-7, with D perhaps matching TRBD2 (6 bases). This CDR3 contains 12 residues. V lost 8 bases to trimming and J lost 2 bases, with 10 bases between them. Germline-derived CDR1 and CDR2 are SGHTA and FQGNSA. In DNA form, the CDR3 reads TGTGCCAGCGGGAGGAACACCTACGAGCAGTACTTC. This gives the protein CASGRNTYEQYF.

V is TRBV29-1 and J is TRBJ1-1; possible D gene TRBD1, 5 bases. The CDR3 has 14 amino acids. CDR1 SQVTM and CDR2 ANQGSEA come from the germline V gene. Trimming left V 4 bases short and J 7 bases short, with 19 bases between. The CDR3 protein is CSVARGEGGLEAFF. The CDR3 DNA reads as TGCAGCGTTGCTCGGGGGGAGGGTGGGCTTGAAGCTTTCTTT.

This sequence joins TRBV6-2 or TRBV6-3 and TRBJ2-2; 7 bases are a match to TRBD2. Trimming removed 5 bases from V and 4 bases from J; junction bases left unmatched: 1. Germline assignment: CDR1 MNHEY and CDR2 SVGEGT. The CDR3 spans 13 residues. The CDR3 sequence: CASSRLATGELFF. CDR3 in DNA: TGTGCCAGCAGTCGACTAGCCACCGGGGAGCTGTTTTTT.

This sequence joins TRBV15 and TRBJ2-5, with D perhaps TRBD1 or TRBD2 (5 bases each). This CDR3 has 17 amino acids. Trimming took 0 bases from V and 2 from J, leaving 16 bases between them. Germline CDR1 is LNHNV and CDR2 is YYDKDF (reference sequence). The CDR3: CATSREIPGRTQETQYF. Here the CDR3 DNA reads TGTGCCACCAGCAGAGAGATACCGGGACGGACGCAAGAGACCCAGTACTTC.

This clonotype was counted between two and nine times. J is TRBJ2-5 and V is TRBV5-1, with 10 bases fitting TRBD2. The trim removed 4 bases at V and 11 bases at J, leaving 14 bases unmatched. Germline values: CDR1 SGHRS, CDR2 YFSETQ. The CDR3 covers 15 residues. CDR3 in DNA: TGCGCCAGCAGCCTTACTAGCGGGAAATACAATGAGCAGTACTTC. Encoded protein: CASSLTSGKYNEQYF.

The rearrangement links TRBV28 to TRBJ1-6, with D maybe TRBD1 (5 bases). The germline V gene encodes CDR1 MDHEN and CDR2 SYDVKM. V was clipped by 2 bases and J by 10 bases, with 18 bases between them. The CDR3 is 16 amino acids. The CDR3 spells CASSLRVAGVRSPLHF. The CDR3 coding sequence is TGTGCCAGCAGTTTAAGAGTGGCGGGGGTTCGGTCACCCCTCCACTTT.

The chain is built from TRBV20-1 and TRBJ2-5; TRBD1 matches 8 bases. The end of the DNA aligns better with TRBJ2-7, so the J call may be wrong. Per the germline V gene, CDR1 is DFQATT and CDR2 is SNEGSKA (reference sequence). This CDR3 has 13 residues. The CDR3: CSASRDRSYEQYF. CDR3 DNA sequence: TGCAGTGCTAGCCGGGACAGGAGCTACGAGCAGTACTTC.